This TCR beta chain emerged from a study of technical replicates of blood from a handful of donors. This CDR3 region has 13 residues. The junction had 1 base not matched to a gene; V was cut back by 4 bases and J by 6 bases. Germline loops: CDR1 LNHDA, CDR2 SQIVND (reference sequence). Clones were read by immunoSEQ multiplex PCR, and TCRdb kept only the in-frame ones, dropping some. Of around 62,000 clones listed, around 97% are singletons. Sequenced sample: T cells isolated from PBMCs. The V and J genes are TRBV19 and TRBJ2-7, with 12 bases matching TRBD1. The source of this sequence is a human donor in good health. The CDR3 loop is CASSRDRGREQYF. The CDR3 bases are TGTGCCAGTAGTAGGGACAGGGGGCGCGAGCAGTACTTC.